This TCR beta chain was documented in a study of vaccination effects on CD4 cells after COVID-19. Notes on this clone: Its target is unknown.

With the ViraFEST assay, the study expanded antigen-specific CD4+ T cells using viral peptide pools, then sequenced them. Cells that had been cultured for 10 days were the source of isolated CD4+ T cells. Two-dose vaccination with either BNT162b2 or mRNA-1273 was given to the participants. After fewer than 2.5 million PBMC were placed in each well, they were cultured with about 10 IU/ml IL-2 and approximately 10 ug/ml peptides. Half the medium was replaced with IL-2 medium on days 3 and 7. Some clones are missing from TCRdb's copy, which holds only in-frame ones; the method was immunoSEQ multiplex PCR. This table holds around 32,000 clones, around three quarters found once. Germline V gene data show CDR1 as MNHEY and CDR2 as SVGAGI. The J segment lost 3 bases and the V segment lost 10 bases, leaving 10 bases of the junction unmatched. This CDR3 has 14 amino acids.

The chain recombines TRBV6-5 with TRBJ2-7; 9 bases map to TRBD1. This sequence was found in a human donor who received a COVID-19 vaccine. The specimen comprised CD4+ T cells from PBMCs cultured with HCoV-229E spike peptides, sampled after COVID-19 vaccination. CDR3 in amino acids: CATTGTGSNYEQYF. The DNA for the CDR3 is TGTGCCACCACCGGGACAGGGAGCAACTACGAGCAGTACTTC.